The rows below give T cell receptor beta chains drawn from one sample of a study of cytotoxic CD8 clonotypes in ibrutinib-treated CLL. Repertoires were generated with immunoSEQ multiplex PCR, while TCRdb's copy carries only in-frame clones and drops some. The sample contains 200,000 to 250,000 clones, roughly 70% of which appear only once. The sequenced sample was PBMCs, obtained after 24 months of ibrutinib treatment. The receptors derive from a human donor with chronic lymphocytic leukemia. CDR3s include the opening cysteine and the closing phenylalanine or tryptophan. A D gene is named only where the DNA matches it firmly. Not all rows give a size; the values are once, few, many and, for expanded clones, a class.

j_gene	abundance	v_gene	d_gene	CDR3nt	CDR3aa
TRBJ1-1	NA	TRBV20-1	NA	TGCAGTGCTGCCGAGAAAGCTTTCTTT	CSAAEKAFF
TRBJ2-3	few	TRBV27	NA	TGTGCCAGCAGTCGTGGGGGGGCGGGAGGCACAGATACGCAGTATTTT	CASSRGGAGGTDTQYF
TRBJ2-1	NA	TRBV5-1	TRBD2	TGCGCCAGCAGCCCCGGGACTAGCATACGTGAGCAGTTCTTC	CASSPGTSIREQFF
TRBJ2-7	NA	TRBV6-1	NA	TGTGCCAGCATTTTAGCCCACGAGCAGTACTTC	CASILAHEQYF
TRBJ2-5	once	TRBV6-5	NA	TGTGCCAGCAATCCCCCGGGAGAGGAGACCCAGTACTTC	CASNPPGEETQYF
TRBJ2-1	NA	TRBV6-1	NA	TGTGCCAGCAGTGAAAATTATCTCCTGGGGAGCTCCTACAATGAGCAGTTCTTC	CASSENYLLGSSYNEQFF
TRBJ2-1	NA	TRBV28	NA	TGTGCCAGCAGTTTAGTGTTGGACAGCCCCGACCGTAATGAGCAGTTCTTC	CASSLVLDSPDRNEQFF
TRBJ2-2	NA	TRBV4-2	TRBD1	TGTGCCAGCAGCTTCAAGATTCCCGGCAGGGGGCAAGCCGGGGAGCTGTTTTTT	CASSFKIPGRGQAGELFF
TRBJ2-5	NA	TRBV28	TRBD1	TGTGCCAGCAGTCTCGGGACAGGGGTGGGAGAAGAGACCCAGTACTTC	CASSLGTGVGEETQYF
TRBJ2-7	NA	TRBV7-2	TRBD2	TGTGCCAGCAGCTTAGCTAGCGGGAGGTACGAGCAGTACTTC	CASSLASGRYEQYF
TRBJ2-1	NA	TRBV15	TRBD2	TGTGCCACCAGCTTCGGACTAGCGGGAGCGGGTAATGAGCAGTTCTTC	CATSFGLAGAGNEQFF
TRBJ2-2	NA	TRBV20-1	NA	TGCAGTGCTATAGAGGCCGGGGAGCTGTTTTTT	CSAIEAGELFF
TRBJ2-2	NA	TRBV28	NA	TGTGCCAGCTCCAGCTACCCCAGGAGCGGGGAGCTGTTTTTT	CASSSYPRSGELFF
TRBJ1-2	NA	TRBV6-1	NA	TGTGCCAGTCAACACAAACGGTGGGGGGGCTACACCTTC	CASQHKRWGGYTF
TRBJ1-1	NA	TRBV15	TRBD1	TGTGCCACCAGCCGCGAGGACAGGGACACTGAAGCTTTCTTT	CATSREDRDTEAFF
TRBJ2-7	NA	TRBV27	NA	TGTGCCAGCAGTCCCCGTGCCGGGTACGAGCAGTACTTC	CASSPRAGYEQYF
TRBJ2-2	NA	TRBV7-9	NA	TGTGCCAGCAGCTTAGTTGGGTGGCGAGGGAACACCGGGGAGCTGTTTTTT	CASSLVGWRGNTGELFF
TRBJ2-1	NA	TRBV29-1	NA	TGCAGCGTAGGAACTTGGGGGCAGTTCTTC	CSVGTWGQFF
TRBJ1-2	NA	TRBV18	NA	TGTGCCAGCTCACCAGCGGGTAGCCGAAAAGATGGCTACACCTTC	CASSPAGSRKDGYTF